The clone carrying this T cell receptor (beta chain) has at least ten counts. Germline and junction disagree at one end, which may indicate a read error. The CDR3 contains 11 residues. Germline V lookup: CDR1 MRHNA, CDR2 SNTAGT. The data stem from a study of read filtering for tumor transcriptome and immune sequencing. The wider study: The cohort had roughly 16 men and approximately 15 women aged roughly 40 to 90, mean about 70 years. R-ISS stage counts were eight or nine for I, roughly 16 for II, about seven for III. DNase treatment preceded whole-transcriptome library preparation. IR-seq gave about 3.5 to 10.27 million TCR reads per sample; RNA-seq gave roughly 80 to 1,300.

Molecular barcoded adaptors covering alpha/delta and beta/gamma chains were used on 400 ng RNA. TCRdb re-called the reads through MiXCR, storing one row per CDR3 protein. In the table there are around 140,000 distinct CDR3 sequences, approximately 13% of which are singletons. The sequenced material came from a population of CD138-negative cells sorted from bone marrow. The clonotype was recovered from a donor at least 40 years old with multiple myeloma. This chain links TRBV6-4 with TRBJ2-1; TRBD2 might be the D (5 bases). CDR3 DNA: TGTGCCACATCGGACTTTCGTGAGCAGTCCTTC. The encoded protein is CATSDFREQSF.